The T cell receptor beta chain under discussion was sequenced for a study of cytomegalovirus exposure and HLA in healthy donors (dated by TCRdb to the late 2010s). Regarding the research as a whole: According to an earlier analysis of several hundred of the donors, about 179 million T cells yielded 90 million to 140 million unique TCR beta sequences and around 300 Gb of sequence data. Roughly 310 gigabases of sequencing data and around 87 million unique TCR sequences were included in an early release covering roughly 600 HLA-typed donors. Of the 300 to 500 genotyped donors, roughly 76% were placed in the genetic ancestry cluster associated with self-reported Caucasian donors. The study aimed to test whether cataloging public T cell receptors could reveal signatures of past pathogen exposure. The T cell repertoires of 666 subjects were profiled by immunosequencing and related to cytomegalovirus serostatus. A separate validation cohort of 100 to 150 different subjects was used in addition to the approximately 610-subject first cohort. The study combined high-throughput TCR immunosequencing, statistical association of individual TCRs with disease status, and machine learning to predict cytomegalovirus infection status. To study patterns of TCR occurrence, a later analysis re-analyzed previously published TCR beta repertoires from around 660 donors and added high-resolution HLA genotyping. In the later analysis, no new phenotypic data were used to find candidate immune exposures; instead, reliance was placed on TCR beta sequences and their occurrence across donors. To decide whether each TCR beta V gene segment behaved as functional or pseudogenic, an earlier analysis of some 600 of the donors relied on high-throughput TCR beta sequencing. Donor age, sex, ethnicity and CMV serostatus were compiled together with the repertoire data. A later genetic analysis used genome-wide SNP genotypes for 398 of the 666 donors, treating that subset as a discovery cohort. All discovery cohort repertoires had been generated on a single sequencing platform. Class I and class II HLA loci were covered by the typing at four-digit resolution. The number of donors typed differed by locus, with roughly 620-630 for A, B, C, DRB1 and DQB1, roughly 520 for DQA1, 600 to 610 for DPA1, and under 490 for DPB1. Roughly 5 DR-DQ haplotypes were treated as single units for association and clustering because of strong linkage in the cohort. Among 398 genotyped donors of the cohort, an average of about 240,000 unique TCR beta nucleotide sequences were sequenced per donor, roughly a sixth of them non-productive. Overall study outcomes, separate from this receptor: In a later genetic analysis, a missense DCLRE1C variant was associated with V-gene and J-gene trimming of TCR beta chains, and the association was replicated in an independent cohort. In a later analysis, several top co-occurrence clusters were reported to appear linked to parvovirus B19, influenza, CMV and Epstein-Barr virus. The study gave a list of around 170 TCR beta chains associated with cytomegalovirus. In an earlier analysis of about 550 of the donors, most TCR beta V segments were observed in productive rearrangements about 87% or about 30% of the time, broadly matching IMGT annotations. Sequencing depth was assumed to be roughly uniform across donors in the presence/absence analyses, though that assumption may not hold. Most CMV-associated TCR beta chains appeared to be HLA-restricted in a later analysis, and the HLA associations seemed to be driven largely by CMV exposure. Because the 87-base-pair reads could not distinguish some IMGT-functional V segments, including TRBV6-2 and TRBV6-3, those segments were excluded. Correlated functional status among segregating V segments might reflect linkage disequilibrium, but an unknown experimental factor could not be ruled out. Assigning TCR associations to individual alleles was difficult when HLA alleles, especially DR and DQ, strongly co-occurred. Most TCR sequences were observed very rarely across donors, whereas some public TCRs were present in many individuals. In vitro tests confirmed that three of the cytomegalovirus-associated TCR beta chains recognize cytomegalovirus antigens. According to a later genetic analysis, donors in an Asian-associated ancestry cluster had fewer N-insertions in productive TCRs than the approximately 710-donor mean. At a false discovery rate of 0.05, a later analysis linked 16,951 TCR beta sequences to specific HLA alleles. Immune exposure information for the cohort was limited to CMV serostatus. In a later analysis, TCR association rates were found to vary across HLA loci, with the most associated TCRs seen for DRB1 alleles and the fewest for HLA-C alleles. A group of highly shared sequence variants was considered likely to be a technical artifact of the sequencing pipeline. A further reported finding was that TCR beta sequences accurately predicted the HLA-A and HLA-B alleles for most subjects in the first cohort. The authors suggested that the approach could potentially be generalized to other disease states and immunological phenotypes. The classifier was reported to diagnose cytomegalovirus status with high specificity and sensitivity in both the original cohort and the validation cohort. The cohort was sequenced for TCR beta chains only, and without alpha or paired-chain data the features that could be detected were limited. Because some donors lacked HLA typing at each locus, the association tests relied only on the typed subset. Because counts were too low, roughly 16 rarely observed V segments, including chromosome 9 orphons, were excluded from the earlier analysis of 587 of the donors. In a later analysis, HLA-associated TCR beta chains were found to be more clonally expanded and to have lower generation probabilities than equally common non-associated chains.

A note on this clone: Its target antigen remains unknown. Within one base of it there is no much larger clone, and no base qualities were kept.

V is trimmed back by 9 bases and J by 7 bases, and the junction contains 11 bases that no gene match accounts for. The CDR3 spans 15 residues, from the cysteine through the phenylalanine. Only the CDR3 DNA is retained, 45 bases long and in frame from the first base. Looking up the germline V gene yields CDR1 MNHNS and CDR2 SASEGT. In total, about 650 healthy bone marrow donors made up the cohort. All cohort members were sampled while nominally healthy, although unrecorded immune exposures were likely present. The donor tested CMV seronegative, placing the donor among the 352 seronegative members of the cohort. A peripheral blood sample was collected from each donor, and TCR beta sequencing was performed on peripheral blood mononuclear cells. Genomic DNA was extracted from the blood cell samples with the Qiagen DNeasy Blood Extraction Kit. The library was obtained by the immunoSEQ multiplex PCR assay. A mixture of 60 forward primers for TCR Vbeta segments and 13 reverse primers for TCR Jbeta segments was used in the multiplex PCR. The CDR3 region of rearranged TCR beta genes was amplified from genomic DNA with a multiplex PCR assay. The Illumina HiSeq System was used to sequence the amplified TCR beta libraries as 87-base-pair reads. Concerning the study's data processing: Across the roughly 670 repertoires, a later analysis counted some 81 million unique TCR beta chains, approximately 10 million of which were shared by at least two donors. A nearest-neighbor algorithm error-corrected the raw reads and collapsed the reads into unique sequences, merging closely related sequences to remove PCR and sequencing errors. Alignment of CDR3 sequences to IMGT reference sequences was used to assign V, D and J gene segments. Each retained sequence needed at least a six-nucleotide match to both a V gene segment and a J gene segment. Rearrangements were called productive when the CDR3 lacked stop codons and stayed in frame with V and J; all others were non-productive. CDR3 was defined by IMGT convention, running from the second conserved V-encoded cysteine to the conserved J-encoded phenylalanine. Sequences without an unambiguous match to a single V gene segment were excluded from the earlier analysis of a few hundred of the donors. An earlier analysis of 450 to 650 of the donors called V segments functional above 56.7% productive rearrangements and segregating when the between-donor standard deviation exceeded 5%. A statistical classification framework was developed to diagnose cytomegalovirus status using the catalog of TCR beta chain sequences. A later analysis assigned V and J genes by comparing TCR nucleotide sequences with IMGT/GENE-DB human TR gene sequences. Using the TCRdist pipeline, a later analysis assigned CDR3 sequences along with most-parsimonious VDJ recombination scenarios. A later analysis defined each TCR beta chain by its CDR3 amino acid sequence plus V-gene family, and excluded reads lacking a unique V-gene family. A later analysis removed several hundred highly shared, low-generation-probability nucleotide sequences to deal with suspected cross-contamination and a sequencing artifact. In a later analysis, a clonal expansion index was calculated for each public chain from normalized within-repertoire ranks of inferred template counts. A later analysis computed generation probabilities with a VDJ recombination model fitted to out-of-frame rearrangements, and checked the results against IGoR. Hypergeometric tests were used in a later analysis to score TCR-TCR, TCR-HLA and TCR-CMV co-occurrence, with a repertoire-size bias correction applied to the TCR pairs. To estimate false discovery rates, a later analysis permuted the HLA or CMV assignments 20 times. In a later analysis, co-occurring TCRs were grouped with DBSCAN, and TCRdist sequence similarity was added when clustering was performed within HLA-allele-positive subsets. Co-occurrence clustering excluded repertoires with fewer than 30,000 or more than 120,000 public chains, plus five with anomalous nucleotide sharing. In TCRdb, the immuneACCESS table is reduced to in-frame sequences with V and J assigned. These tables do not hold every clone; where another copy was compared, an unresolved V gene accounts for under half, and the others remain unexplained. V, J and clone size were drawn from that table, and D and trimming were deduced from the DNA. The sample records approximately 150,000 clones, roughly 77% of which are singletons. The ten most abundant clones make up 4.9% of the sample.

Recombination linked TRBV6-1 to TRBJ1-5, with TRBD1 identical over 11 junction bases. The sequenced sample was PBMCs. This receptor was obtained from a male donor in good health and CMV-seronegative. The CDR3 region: CASMTWTGGGQPQHF. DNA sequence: TGTGCCAGTATGACCTGGACAGGGGGCGGGCAGCCCCAGCATTTT.